These T cell receptor beta chains were read from a single sample in a study of memory CD4+ T cells and cytomegalovirus serostatus. Some clones are missing from TCRdb's copy, which holds only in-frame ones; the method was immunoSEQ multiplex PCR. The sample has under 55,000 clones, 80% to 85% seen once. The sequenced sample was memory CD4+ T cells from blood. The receptors were gathered from an adult in good health and CMV-seropositive. The CDR3 runs from the conserved cysteine through the conserved F or W. D genes are given only for firm matches. A clone size is listed for some rows: how often the clone was seen (once, few, many), or a class if it is expanded.

D gene: NA
J gene: TRBJ2-7
clone size: NA
V gene: TRBV5-5
CDR3 protein: CASSLNLRGSEQYF
CDR3 DNA: TGTGCCAGCAGCTTGAATCTCAGGGGTAGCGAGCAGTACTTC

D gene: NA
J gene: TRBJ2-1
clone size: NA
V gene: TRBV6-5
CDR3 protein: CASRQSRVRNEQFF
CDR3 DNA: TGTGCCAGCAGGCAGAGTCGCGTGAGGAATGAGCAGTTCTTC

D gene: NA
J gene: TRBJ2-3
clone size: NA
V gene: TRBV30
CDR3 protein: CAWSKGRNTQYF
CDR3 DNA: TGTGCCTGGAGTAAGGGTCGCAATACGCAGTATTTT

D gene: NA
J gene: TRBJ2-5
clone size: NA
V gene: TRBV10-3
CDR3 protein: CAISENGETQYF
CDR3 DNA: TGTGCCATCAGTGAGAACGGGGAGACCCAGTACTTC

D gene: NA
J gene: TRBJ1-1
clone size: NA
V gene: TRBV10-3
CDR3 protein: CAISEQVTEAFF
CDR3 DNA: TGTGCCATCAGCGAACAGGTCACTGAAGCTTTCTTT

D gene: NA
J gene: TRBJ2-1
clone size: NA
V gene: TRBV4-2
CDR3 protein: CASSQVSGELREQFF
CDR3 DNA: TGTGCCAGCAGCCAAGTCAGCGGCGAGCTGCGTGAGCAGTTCTTC

D gene: NA
J gene: TRBJ1-3
clone size: NA
V gene: TRBV5-1
CDR3 protein: CASSITGFSGNTIYF
CDR3 DNA: TGCGCCAGCAGCATAACAGGCTTCTCTGGAAACACCATATATTTT

D gene: NA
J gene: TRBJ2-1
clone size: NA
V gene: TRBV12-5
CDR3 protein: CASVWREVDNEQFF
CDR3 DNA: TGTGCTAGTGTTTGGAGGGAAGTTGACAATGAGCAGTTCTTC

D gene: NA
J gene: TRBJ1-2
clone size: NA
V gene: TRBV6-5
CDR3 protein: CASSSTDYGYTF
CDR3 DNA: TGTGCCAGCAGTTCGACAGACTATGGCTACACCTTC

D gene: NA
J gene: TRBJ2-7
clone size: NA
V gene: TRBV27
CDR3 protein: CASSQLISGTSRKYF
CDR3 DNA: TGTGCCAGCTCCCAGCTTATTTCGGGGACAAGCCGCAAGTACTTC

D gene: NA
J gene: TRBJ2-1
clone size: NA
V gene: TRBV6-6
CDR3 protein: CASRHRGPMLF
CDR3 DNA: TGTGCCAGCAGACATCGAGGGCCCATGCTCTTC

D gene: TRBD1
J gene: TRBJ1-6
clone size: NA
V gene: TRBV6-1
CDR3 protein: CASSGRQGNSPLHF
CDR3 DNA: TGTGCCAGCAGTGGACGACAGGGGAATTCACCCCTCCACTTT

D gene: TRBD2
J gene: TRBJ2-1
clone size: NA
V gene: TRBV10-3
CDR3 protein: CAISGRLAEDEQFF
CDR3 DNA: TGTGCCATCAGTGGGAGACTAGCGGAAGATGAGCAGTTCTTC

D gene: NA
J gene: TRBJ1-1
clone size: NA
V gene: TRBV6-6
CDR3 protein: CASLGGAGTEAFF
CDR3 DNA: TGTGCCAGCCTTGGGGGGGCTGGCACTGAAGCTTTCTTT

D gene: NA
J gene: TRBJ1-4
clone size: NA
V gene: TRBV28
CDR3 protein: CASSPARGAVMKNLLFF
CDR3 DNA: TGTGCCAGCAGTCCAGCTAGGGGGGCAGTAATGAAAAACTTACTGTTTTTT

D gene: TRBD1
J gene: TRBJ2-3
clone size: NA
V gene: TRBV7-3
CDR3 protein: CASSLTGLLKDTQYF
CDR3 DNA: TGTGCCAGCAGCCTGACAGGGCTATTAAAGGATACGCAGTATTTT

D gene: NA
J gene: TRBJ1-5
clone size: NA
V gene: TRBV4-1
CDR3 protein: CASSPLDTAQPQHF
CDR3 DNA: TGCGCCAGCAGCCCTCTAGACACCGCCCAGCCCCAGCATTTT

D gene: NA
J gene: TRBJ1-2
clone size: NA
V gene: TRBV5-1
CDR3 protein: CASSSGGRSYGYTF
CDR3 DNA: TGCGCCAGCAGCTCGGGTGGCAGATCTTATGGCTACACCTTC

D gene: TRBD1
J gene: TRBJ2-7
clone size: NA
V gene: TRBV9
CDR3 protein: CASSVAAGGSHEQYF
CDR3 DNA: TGTGCCAGCAGCGTAGCGGCAGGGGGCTCTCACGAGCAGTACTTC

D gene: NA
J gene: TRBJ2-7
clone size: NA
V gene: TRBV11-1
CDR3 protein: CASSLVAGKYEQYF
CDR3 DNA: TGTGCCAGCAGCTTAGTCGCAGGCAAATACGAGCAGTACTTC

D gene: NA
J gene: TRBJ1-1
clone size: NA
V gene: TRBV6-5
CDR3 protein: CASSYGGRNTEAFF
CDR3 DNA: TGTGCCAGCAGTTACGGGGGGAGGAACACTGAAGCTTTCTTT

D gene: NA
J gene: TRBJ1-1
clone size: few
V gene: TRBV28
CDR3 protein: CASNPRMGGNTEAFF
CDR3 DNA: TGTGCCAGCAATCCAAGGATGGGGGGAAACACTGAAGCTTTCTTT

D gene: TRBD2
J gene: TRBJ2-3
clone size: NA
V gene: TRBV5-1
CDR3 protein: CASSSAGGTDTQYF
CDR3 DNA: TGCGCCAGCAGCTCTGCGGGAGGCACAGATACGCAGTATTTT

D gene: NA
J gene: TRBJ1-5
clone size: NA
V gene: TRBV7-6
CDR3 protein: CASSLGGTYQPQHF
CDR3 DNA: TGTGCCAGCAGCCTGGGGGGGACCTATCAGCCCCAGCATTTT

D gene: NA
J gene: TRBJ1-1
clone size: NA
V gene: TRBV29-1
CDR3 protein: CSVGQGVWAFF
CDR3 DNA: TGCAGCGTCGGTCAGGGAGTTTGGGCTTTCTTT